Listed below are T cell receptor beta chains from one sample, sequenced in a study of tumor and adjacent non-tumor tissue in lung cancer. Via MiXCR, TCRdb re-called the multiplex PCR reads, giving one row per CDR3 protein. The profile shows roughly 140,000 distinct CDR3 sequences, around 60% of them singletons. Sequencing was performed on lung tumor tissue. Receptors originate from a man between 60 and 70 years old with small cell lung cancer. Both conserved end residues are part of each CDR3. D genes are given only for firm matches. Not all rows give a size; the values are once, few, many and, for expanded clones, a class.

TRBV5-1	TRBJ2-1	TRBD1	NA	TGCGCCAGCAGCTTGAAGGACAGGGTTGGGAATGAGCAGTTCTTC	CASSLKDRVGNEQFF
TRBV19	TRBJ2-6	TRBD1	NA	TGTGCCAGTAGTATAAGGGGCAGGGGGAGCTCTGGGGCCAACGTCCTGACTTTC	CASSIRGRGSSGANVLTF
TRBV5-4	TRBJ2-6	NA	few	TGTGCCAGCAGCACCCCAGATTTTGGGGCCAACGTCCTGACTTTC	CASSTPDFGANVLTF
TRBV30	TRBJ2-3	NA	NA	TGTGCCTGGAGTCCCGTGATAGGGAGTACAGATACGCAGTATTTT	CAWSPVIGSTDTQYF
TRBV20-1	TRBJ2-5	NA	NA	TGCAGTGCTATTTCGTGGGACGGCGACCAACAGGATACCCAGTACTTC	CSAISWDGDQQDTQYF
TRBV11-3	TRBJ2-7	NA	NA	TGTGCTAGCAGCTCAGTCAGCCACTCCTACGAGCAGTACTTC	CASSSVSHSYEQYF
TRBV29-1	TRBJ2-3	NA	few	TGCAGCGTTGATCTAGGGGCAGATACGCAGTATTTT	CSVDLGADTQYF
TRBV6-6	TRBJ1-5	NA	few	TGTGCCAGCACCCCGGGAGGGCCAAGGCCCCAGCATTTT	CASTPGGPRPQHF
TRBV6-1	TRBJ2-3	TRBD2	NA	TGTGCCAGCAGGGGGGGGTTCGGCTGTCAGCCCCAGTATTTT	CASRGGFGCQPQYF
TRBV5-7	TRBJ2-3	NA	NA	TGTGCCAGCAGCTTGGGCTTGGGCGGCACAGATACGCAGTATTTT	CASSLGLGGTDTQYF
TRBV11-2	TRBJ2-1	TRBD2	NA	TGTGCCAGCAGAAACAGCGGGAGCGATGAGCAGTTTTTC	CASRNSGSDEQFF
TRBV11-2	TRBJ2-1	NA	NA	TGTGCCAGCAGCTTAGGTCAGACTAGTGGGATATACAATGAGCAGTTCTTC	CASSLGQTSGIYNEQFF
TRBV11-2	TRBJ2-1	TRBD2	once	TGTGTCAGCAGCTTGTTGACTAGCGGGAAGAACAGTGAGCAGTTCTTC	CVSSLLTSGKNSEQFF
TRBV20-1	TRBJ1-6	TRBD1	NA	TGCAGTACTAGACGGACAGGGGAGGATTCACCCATCCACTTT	CSTRRTGEDSPIHF
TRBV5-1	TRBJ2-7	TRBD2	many	TGCGCCAGCAGCTTATCGGGAGGGCCTACATACGAGCAGTACTTC	CASSLSGGPTYEQYF
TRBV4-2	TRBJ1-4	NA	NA	TGTGCCAGCGGCCCCCGGATAGCGGCTAATGAAAAACTGTTTTTT	CASGPRIAANEKLFF
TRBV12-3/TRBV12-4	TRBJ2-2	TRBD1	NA	TGTGCCAGCAGGAGACAGGGGTCCGGGGAGCTGTTTTTT	CASRRQGSGELFF
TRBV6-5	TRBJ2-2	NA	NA	TGTGCCAGCAGCCTTTACTACACCGGGGAGTCGTTTTTT	CASSLYYTGESFF
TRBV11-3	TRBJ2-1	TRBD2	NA	TGTGCCAGCAACTTAGATCCGGGGGGTCGGCAGTTCTTC	CASNLDPGGRQFF
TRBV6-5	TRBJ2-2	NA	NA	TGTGCCAACCGTAACCACCCCGGCACCGGGGAGTTGTTTTTT	CANRNHPGTGELFF
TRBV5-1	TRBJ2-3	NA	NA	TGCGCCAGCAGCTTTATTGCACCTGGCACAGATACGCAGTATTTT	CASSFIAPGTDTQYF
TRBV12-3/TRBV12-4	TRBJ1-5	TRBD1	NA	TGTGCCAGTAGTTTATCGGGCAGGGGACAGTCCCAGCATTTT	CASSLSGRGQSQHF
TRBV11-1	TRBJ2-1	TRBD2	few	TGTGCCAGCAGCTCGATGGCGGGAGAAGGGCACAATAAGCAGTTCTTC	CASSSMAGEGHNKQFF
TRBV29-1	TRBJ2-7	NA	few	TGCAGCGTCGCGGGACATTTTTCCTACGAGCAGTACTTC	CSVAGHFSYEQYF
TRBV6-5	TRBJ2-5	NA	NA	TGTGCCAGCAACCCCGGCCGGCCCCCCGGGGCCCAGTACTTC	CASNPGRPPGAQYF
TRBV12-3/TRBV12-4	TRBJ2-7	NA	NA	TGTGCCAGCAACAGGTTCGGACCGTTCTACGAGCAGTACTTC	CASNRFGPFYEQYF
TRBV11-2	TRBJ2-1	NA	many	TGTGCCAGCAGCTTATGGTTTCGCAATGAGCAGTTCTTC	CASSLWFRNEQFF
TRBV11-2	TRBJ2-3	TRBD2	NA	TGTGACAGCAGCTCACTTCTCCTAGCGGGAGGGCCCACAAATACGCAGTATTTT	CDSSSLLLAGGPTNTQYF
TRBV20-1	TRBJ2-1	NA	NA	TGCAGTGCTAGAGGCCCTTGGGAGACTGAGCAGTTCTTC	CSARGPWETEQFF
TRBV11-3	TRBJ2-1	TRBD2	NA	TGTGTCAGCAGCTTAGAAGGCAGGGACTACGATGAGCAGTTCTTC	CVSSLEGRDYDEQFF
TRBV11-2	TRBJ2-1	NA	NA	TGTGCCAGCCAGAAGCGGCAGGTCGACAATAGGCAGTTCTTC	CASQKRQVDNRQFF
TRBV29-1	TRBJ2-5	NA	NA	TGCAGTCTTGATAAGAGGGGCCGCCAAGAGACCCAGTACTTC	CSLDKRGRQETQYF
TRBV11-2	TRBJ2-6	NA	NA	TGTGCCAGCAGCTACCTCTCTGGGGTCAACGTCCTGACTTTC	CASSYLSGVNVLTF
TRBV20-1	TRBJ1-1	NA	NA	TGCAGTGCTAGCGAACTGGGCAGAGAGGGAGCTTTCTTT	CSASELGREGAFF
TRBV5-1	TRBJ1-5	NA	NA	TGCGCCAGCATCTTGGGAGGGGTATATCAGCCCCAACATTTT	CASILGGVYQPQHF
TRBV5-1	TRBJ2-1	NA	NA	TGCGTCAGCAGCGAGGGGGCATTAGCGGAGTACAATGAGCAGTTCTTC	CVSSEGALAEYNEQFF
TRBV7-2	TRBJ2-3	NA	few	TGTGCCAGCAGCTTATACGGAAACACAGATACGCAGTATTTT	CASSLYGNTDTQYF
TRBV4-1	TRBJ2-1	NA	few	TGCGCCAGCAGCCAAGAGGACGGGGAATATAATGTGCAGTTCTTC	CASSQEDGEYNVQFF
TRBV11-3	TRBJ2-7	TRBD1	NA	TGTGTCAGCAGCACAATCAGGGGGCCGTCCTACGAGCAGTACTTC	CVSSTIRGPSYEQYF
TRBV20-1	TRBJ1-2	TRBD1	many	TGCAGTGCTAGAGAGGAGACAGGGAATGGCTACACCTTC	CSAREETGNGYTF
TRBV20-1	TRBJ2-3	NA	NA	TGCAGTGCTAGAGATGTTACAGAGTTCACAGATACGCAGTTTTTT	CSARDVTEFTDTQFF
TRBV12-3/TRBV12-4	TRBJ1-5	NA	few	TGTGCCAGCAGTTTTGGACAAAATCAGCCCCAGCATTTT	CASSFGQNQPQHF
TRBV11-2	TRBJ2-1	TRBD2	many	TGTGCCAGCAGCTTAGGGAGCGGGAGGGTCTATCAGTTCTTC	CASSLGSGRVYQFF
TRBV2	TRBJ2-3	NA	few	TGTGCCAGCAGGGGATCTAAGAGCGGGCCGCAGTATTTT	CASRGSKSGPQYF
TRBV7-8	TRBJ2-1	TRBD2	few	TGTGCCAGCAGCCCTAGCGGGACCTACAATGAGCAGTTCTTC	CASSPSGTYNEQFF
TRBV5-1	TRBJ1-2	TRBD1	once	TGCGCCAGCAGCTTGCAACAGGGGGTTGGCTATGGCTACACCTTC	CASSLQQGVGYGYTF
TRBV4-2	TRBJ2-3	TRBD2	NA	TGTGCCAGCAGCCAAGAGACTAGCGGGATGGTAAATACGCAGTATTTT	CASSQETSGMVNTQYF
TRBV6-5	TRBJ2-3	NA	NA	TGTACCGGCTCCCAGGGCTCAGATACGCAGTATTTT	CTGSQGSDTQYF